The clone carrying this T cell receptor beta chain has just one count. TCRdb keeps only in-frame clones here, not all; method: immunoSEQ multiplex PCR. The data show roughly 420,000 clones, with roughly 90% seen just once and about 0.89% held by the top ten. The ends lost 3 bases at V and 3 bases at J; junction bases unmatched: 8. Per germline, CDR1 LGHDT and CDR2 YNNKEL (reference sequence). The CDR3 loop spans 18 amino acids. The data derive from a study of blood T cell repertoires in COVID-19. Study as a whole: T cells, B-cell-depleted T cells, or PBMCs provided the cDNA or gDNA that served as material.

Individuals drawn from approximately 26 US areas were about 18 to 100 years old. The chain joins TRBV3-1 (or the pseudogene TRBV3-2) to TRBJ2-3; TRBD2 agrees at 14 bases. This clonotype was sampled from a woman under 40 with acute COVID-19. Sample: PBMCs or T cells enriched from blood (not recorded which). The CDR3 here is CASSQKTSGGASTDTQYF. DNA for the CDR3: TGTGCCAGCAGCCAGAAGACTAGCGGGGGGGCCTCGACAGATACGCAGTATTTT.